This entry lists 4 T cell receptor beta chains sequenced from one sample in a study of blood T cell repertoires in COVID-19. Sequenced by immunoSEQ multiplex PCR; TCRdb stores in-frame clones only, minus some. The sample carries 200,000 to 250,000 clones, about 90% recorded once. Sequencing used PBMCs or T cells enriched from blood (not recorded which). These receptors were collected from a woman between 18 and 30 years old who had recovered from COVID-19.

The chain recombines TRBV11-3 with TRBJ2-5, with 10 bases identical to TRBD2. The CDR3 length is 14 residues. V trimming: 5 bases; J trimming: 5 bases; junction bases outside the gene matches: 5. CDR1 SGHNT and CDR2 YENEEA come from the germline V gene. The CDR3 spells CASSVTSGVETQYF. Written as DNA, the CDR3 is TGTGCCAGCAGCGTCACTAGCGGGGTGGAGACCCAGTACTTC.

The chain couples TRBV4-2 to TRBJ1-3; D ambiguous. Germline CDR1 reads LGHNA; CDR2 reads YNFKEQ. Trimming cost V 1 base and J 4 bases, with 8 bases left between them. The CDR3 loop spans 14 amino acids. The CDR3 here is CASSQVAVGNTIYF. CDR3 coding DNA: TGTGCCAGCAGCCAAGTAGCAGTCGGAAACACCATATATTTT.

V and J are TRBV27 and TRBJ1-2, with 9 bases fitting TRBD1. This CDR3 is 15 amino acids long. From germline, CDR1 is MNHEY and CDR2 SMNVEV (reference sequence). V shed 5 bases and J 4 bases; nucleotides not matched to a gene: 8. CDR3 bases: TGTGCCAGCAGTCGCACAGGGGGCGGTAGCTATGGCTACACCTTC. Translated: CASSRTGGGSYGYTF.

The genes are TRBV6-2 or TRBV6-3 and TRBJ2-5, with 8 bases identical to TRBD2. V shed 6 bases and J 5 bases; nucleotides not matched to a gene: 17. The CDR3 totals 17 residues. Germline CDR1 and CDR2: MNHEY and SVGEGT. In nucleotides, the CDR3 is TGTGCCAGCAGCCCTCGCAGCGGGGGCCGGGAGGGGGAGACCCAGTACTTC. Encoded protein: CASSPRSGGREGETQYF.